This entry lists 10 T cell receptor beta chains sequenced from one sample in a study of blood T cells in healthy people across ages (dated by TCRdb to about 2015). Preparation of the library involved 5' RACE. Sequencing was carried out with an Illumina HiSeq 2500. The second PCR ran for about 7 to 11 cycles and used a J-beta primer mix along with a sample-barcoded 5' primer. Using fastp at Q25 and MiXCR, TCRdb reprocessed the public reads and kept productive beta chains. For every CDR3 protein sequence, its rows merge into one entry that carries the most common genes and DNA. The sample contains over 550,000 distinct CDR3 sequences, about 30% of them found a single time. The leading ten clones occupy approximately 14% of the sample. Sequencing input: blood. Every receptor here comes from a woman over 75 in good health.

This clonotype was counted many times. The chain uses TRBV5-6 and TRBJ2-1, with 7 bases aligning to TRBD1. J was trimmed by 3 bases and V by 2 bases; bases with no gene match: 5. CDR1 and CDR2 from the germline V gene are SGHDT and YYEEEE. This CDR3 is 15 amino acids long. CDR3 region: CASSFTGVGYNEQFF. The CDR3 region has the DNA TGTGCCAGCAGCTTCACAGGGGTGGGCTACAATGAGCAGTTCTTC.

This clonotype was detected many times. This chain connects TRBV30 to TRBJ1-2, with TRBD1 matching 7 bases. Germline V gives CDR1 GTSNPN, CDR2 SVGIG (reference sequence). The CDR3 is 13 residues long. Trimming took 3 bases from V and 6 from J; bases not matched to a gene: 7. In DNA, the CDR3 is TGTGCCTGGAGGGGGGACAGAATGCATGGCTACACCTTC. It yields the protein CAWRGDRMHGYTF.

The rearrangement joins TRBV29-1 to TRBJ1-2, with D maybe TRBD1 (6 bases). The CDR3 has 11 residues. Trimming took off 6 bases at V and 6 bases at J, with 11 bases between the two ends. Germline V gene sequence: CDR1 SQVTM, CDR2 ANQGSEA. CDR3 residues: CSVQGFDGYTF. The CDR3 DNA sequence: TGCAGCGTCCAGGGGTTTGATGGCTACACCTTC. Variable domain in full (rest from reference TRBV29-1 and TRBJ1-2): SAVISQKPSRDICQRGTSLTIQCQVDSQVTMMFWYRQQPGQSLTLIATANQGSEATYESGFVIDKFPISRPNLTFSTLTVSNMSPEDSSIYLCSVQGFDGYTFGSGTRLTVV.

This clonotype was found many times. The rearrangement uses TRBV7-6 and TRBJ2-1; 10 bases map to TRBD1. CDR1 is SGHVS and CDR2 is FNYEAQ in the germline V gene. CDR3 length equals 15 residues. Trimming cost V 5 bases and J 5 bases; bases outside gene matches: 6. CDR3 sequence (DNA): TGTGCCAGCAGCCTGACAGGGGGCCCTGACAATGAGCAGTTCTTC. The encoded protein is CASSLTGGPDNEQFF.

This clonotype was detected only a few times. CDR3 sequence reads: CASSQPGTGLYGYTF. The CDR3 nucleotides read TGTGCCAGCAGCCAACCCGGGACAGGCCTCTATGGCTACACCTTC. The chain carries TRBV12-3 or TRBV12-4 and TRBJ1-2; TRBD1 matches at 8 bases. J was trimmed by 4 bases and V by 6 bases; bases with no gene match: 10. The CDR3 runs to 15 residues.

Points on this clonotype: This clone may be a read error of a much larger clone one base away. The chain uses TRBV4-2 and TRBJ2-1; TRBD2 agrees at 10 bases. This CDR3 is built from 15 residues. Germline CDR1 reads LGHNA; CDR2 reads YNFKEQ. With 0 bases clipped from V and 13 bases from J, the junction kept 9 bases outside the gene matches. In nucleotides, the CDR3 is TGTGCCAGCAGCCAAGACCCCCTAGCGGGGGAGACCCAGTTCTTC. Its translation is CASSQDPLAGETQFF.

On this clonotype: This may come from a read error, since a much larger clone is one base off. The CDR3 DNA reads as TGTGTCACCAGTGTCGGGGGGGGCAAAACAGATACGCAGTATTTT. It encodes CVTSVGGGKTDTQYF. The genes are TRBV24-1 and TRBJ2-3; TRBD2 aligns across 8 bases. Germline lookup yields CDR1 KGHDR and CDR2 SFDVKD. The CDR3 length is 15 residues.

This clonotype was counted many times. The J gene is TRBJ2-3, the V gene TRBV11-2, with TRBD1 matching over 8 bases. CDR1 is SGHAT and CDR2 is FQNNGV in the germline V gene. The CDR3 extends over 17 amino acids. The V segment lost 5 bases and the J segment 0 bases; nucleotides outside the gene matches: 10. CDR3: CASSIFGQGSSTDTQYF. DNA for the CDR3: TGTGCCAGCAGCATATTTGGACAGGGTTCTAGCACAGATACGCAGTATTTT.

This clonotype occurred many times. V gene TRBV7-2 combines with J gene TRBJ2-2; 8 bases align to TRBD2. This CDR3 has 15 residues. CDR1 is SGHTA, CDR2 FQGNSA, per germline. The V and J ends lost 0 bases and 6 bases, in that order; junction bases with no gene match: 3. In nucleotides, the CDR3 is TGTGCCAGCAGCTTAGCCCGGGGGGGCGCCGGGGAGCTGTTTTTT. Amino acid sequence: CASSLARGGAGELFF.

This clonotype was observed at least ten times. The chain couples TRBV24-1 to TRBJ2-3; 8 nucleotides line up with TRBD1. The CDR3 loop spans 16 amino acids. Germline CDR1 and CDR2: KGHDR and SFDVKD. V was clipped by 3 bases and J by 1 base; unmatched bases: 5. The CDR3 bases are TGTGCCACCAGTGATCCGGACAGGGCTGGCACAGATACGCAGTATTTT. Residues: CATSDPDRAGTDTQYF.